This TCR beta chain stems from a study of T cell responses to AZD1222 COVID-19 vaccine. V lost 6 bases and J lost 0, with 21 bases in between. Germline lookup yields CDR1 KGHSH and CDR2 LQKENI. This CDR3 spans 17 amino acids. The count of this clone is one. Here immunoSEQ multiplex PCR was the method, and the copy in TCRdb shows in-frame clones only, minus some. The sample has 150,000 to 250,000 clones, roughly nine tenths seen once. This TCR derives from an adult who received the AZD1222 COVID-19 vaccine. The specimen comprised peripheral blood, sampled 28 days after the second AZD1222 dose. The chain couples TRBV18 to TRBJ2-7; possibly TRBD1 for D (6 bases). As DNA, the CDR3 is TGTGCCAGCTCGCGCAACCGGGGTACGGACAGCTCCTACGAGCAGTACTTC. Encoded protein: CASSRNRGTDSSYEQYF.